This TCR beta chain was found in a study of CD8+ T cells in alopecia areata. Following RNA extraction, reverse transcription yielded cDNA that acted as the sequencing template. The table came from immunoSEQ multiplex PCR; TCRdb's copy has only in-frame clones and leaves some out. The sample has some 100,000 clones; approximately 59% are singletons. As to treatment: oral pan-JAK inhibitor, 5-10 mg twice daily. The sequencing used CD8+ T cells sorted from blood, collected at week 4, from a patient treated with tofacitinib. The sequence derives from a human donor with alopecia areata.

In nucleotides, the CDR3 is TGCAGCGTTGGACCGGTCGGGGGCGGGATCCAAGGTGAAAAACTGTTTTTT. This gives the protein CSVGPVGGGIQGEKLFF. V gene TRBV29-1 combines with J gene TRBJ1-4; TRBD1 might be the D (6 bases). The CDR3 spans 17 residues. Trimming took off 4 bases at V and 7 bases at J, with 25 bases between the two ends. Germline CDR1 is SQVTM and CDR2 is ANQGSEA.